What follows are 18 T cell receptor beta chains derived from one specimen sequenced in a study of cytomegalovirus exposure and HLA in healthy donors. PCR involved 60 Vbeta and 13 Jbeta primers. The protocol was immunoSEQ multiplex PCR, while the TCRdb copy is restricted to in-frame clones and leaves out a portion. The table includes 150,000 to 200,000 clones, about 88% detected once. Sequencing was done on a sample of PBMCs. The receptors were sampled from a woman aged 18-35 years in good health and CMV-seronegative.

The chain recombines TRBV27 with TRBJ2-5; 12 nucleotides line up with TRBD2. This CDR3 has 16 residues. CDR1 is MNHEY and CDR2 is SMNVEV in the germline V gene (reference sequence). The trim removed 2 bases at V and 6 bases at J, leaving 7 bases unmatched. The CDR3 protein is CASSLRASGRGKTQYF. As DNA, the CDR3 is TGTGCCAGCAGTTTAAGGGCTAGCGGGAGGGGAAAGACCCAGTACTTC.

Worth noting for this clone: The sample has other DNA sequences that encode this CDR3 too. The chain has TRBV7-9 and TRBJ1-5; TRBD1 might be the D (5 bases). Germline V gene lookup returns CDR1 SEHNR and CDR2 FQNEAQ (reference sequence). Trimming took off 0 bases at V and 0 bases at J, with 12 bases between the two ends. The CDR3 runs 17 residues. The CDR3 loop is CASSLAAGSYSNQPQHF. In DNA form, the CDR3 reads TGTGCCAGCAGCTTAGCAGCAGGGTCCTATAGCAATCAGCCCCAGCATTTT.

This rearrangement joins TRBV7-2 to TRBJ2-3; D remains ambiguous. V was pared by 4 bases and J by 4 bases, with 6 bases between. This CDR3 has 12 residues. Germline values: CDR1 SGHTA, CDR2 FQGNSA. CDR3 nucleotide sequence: TGTGCCAGCAGCTATCAGTCAGATACGCAGTATTTT. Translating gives CASSYQSDTQYF.

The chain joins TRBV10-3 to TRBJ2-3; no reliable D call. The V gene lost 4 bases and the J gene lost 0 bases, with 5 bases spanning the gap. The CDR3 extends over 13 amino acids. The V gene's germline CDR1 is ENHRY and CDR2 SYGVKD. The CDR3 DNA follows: TGTGCCATCAGTGGCACAAGCACAGATACGCAGTATTTT. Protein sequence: CAISGTSTDTQYF.

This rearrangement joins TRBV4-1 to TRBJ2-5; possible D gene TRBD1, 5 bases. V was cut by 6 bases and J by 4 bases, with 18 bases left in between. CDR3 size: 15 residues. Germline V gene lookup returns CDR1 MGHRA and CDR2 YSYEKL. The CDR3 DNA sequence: TGCGCCAGCAGTACAATAAAGGGGTCGGGAGAGACCCAGTACTTC. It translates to CASSTIKGSGETQYF.

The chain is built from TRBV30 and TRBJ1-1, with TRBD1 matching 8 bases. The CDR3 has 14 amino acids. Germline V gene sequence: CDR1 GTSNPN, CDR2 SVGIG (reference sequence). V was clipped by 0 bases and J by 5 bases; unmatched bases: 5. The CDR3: CAWSVLGQGTEAFF. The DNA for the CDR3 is TGTGCCTGGAGTGTACTAGGACAGGGAACTGAAGCTTTCTTT. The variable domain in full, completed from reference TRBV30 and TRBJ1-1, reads SQTIHQWPATLVQPVGSPLSLECTVEGTSNPNLYWYRQAAGRGLQLLFYSVGIGQISSEVPQNLSASRPQDRQFILSSKKLLLSDSGFYLCAWSVLGQGTEAFFGQGTRLTVV.

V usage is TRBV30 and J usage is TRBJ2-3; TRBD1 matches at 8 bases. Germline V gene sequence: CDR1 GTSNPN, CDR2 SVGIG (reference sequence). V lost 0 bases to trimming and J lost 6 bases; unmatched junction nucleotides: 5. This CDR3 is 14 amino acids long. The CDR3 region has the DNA TGTGCCTGGAGTGTTGGACAGGGTGTGGATACGCAGTATTTT. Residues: CAWSVGQGVDTQYF.

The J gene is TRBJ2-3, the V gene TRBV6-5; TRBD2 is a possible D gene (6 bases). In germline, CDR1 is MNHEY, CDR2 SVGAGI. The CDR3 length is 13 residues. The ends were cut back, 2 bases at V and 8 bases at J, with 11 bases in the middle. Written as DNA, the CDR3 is TGTGCCAGCAGTTACACGGTGGGGGGTACGCAGTATTTT. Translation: CASSYTVGGTQYF.

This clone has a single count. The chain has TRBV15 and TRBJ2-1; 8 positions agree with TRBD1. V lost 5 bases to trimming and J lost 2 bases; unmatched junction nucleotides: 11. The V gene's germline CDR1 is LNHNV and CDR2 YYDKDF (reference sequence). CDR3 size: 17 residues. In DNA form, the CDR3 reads TGTGCCACCAGCGGACAGGGTTCGGAAACCCCCTACAATGAGCAGTTCTTC. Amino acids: CATSGQGSETPYNEQFF.

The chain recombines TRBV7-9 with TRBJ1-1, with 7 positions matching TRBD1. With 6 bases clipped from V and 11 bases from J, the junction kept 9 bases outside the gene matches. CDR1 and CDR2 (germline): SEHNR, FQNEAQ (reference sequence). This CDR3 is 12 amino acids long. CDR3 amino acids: CASSSQGTDAFF. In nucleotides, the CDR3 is TGTGCCAGCAGTTCACAGGGGACAGACGCTTTCTTT.

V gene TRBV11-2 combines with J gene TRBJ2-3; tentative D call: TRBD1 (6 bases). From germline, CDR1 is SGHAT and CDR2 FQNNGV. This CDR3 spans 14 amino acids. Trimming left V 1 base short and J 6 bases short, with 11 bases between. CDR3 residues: CASSLGFRGDTQYF. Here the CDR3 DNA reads TGTGCCAGCAGCTTAGGATTCAGGGGCGATACGCAGTATTTT.

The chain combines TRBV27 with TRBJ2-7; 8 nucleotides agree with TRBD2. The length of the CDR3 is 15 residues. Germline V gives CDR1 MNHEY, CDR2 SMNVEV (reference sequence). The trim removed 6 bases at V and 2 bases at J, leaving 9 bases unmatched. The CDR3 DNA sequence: TGTGCCAGCAGCCAGAGACTAGCGAGGGCCTACGAGCAGTACTTC. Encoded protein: CASSQRLARAYEQYF.

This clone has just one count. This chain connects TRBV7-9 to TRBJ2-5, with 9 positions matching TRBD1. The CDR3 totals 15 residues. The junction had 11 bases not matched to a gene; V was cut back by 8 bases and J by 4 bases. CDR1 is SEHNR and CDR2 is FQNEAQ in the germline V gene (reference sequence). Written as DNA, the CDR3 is TGTGCCAGCGGGGGACAGGGTATGAGTTCAGAGACCCAGTACTTC. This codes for CASGGQGMSSETQYF.

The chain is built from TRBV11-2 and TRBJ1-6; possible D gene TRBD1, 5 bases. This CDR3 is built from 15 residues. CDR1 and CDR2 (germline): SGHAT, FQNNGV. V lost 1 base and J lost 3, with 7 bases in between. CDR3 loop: CASSLVQGYNSPLHF. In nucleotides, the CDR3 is TGTGCCAGCAGCTTAGTGCAGGGCTATAATTCACCCCTCCACTTT.

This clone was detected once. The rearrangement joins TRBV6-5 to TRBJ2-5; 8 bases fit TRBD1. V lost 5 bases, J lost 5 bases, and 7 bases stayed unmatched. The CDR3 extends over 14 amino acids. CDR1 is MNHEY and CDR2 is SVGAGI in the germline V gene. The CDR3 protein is CASSPDRVEETQYF. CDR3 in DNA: TGTGCCAGCAGTCCGGACAGGGTTGAGGAGACCCAGTACTTC.

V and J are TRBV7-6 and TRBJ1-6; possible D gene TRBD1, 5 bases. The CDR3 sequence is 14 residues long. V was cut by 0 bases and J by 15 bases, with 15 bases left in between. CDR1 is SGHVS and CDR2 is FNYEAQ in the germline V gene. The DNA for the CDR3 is TGTGCCAGCAGCTTAGCGGGTGCGGCCCAGGGCCTCCACTTT. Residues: CASSLAGAAQGLHF.

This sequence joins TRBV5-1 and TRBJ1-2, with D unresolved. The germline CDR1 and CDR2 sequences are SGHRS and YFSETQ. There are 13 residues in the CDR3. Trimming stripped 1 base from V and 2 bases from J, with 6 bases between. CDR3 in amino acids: CASSLIVNYGYTF. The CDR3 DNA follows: TGCGCCAGCAGCTTGATCGTGAACTATGGCTACACCTTC.

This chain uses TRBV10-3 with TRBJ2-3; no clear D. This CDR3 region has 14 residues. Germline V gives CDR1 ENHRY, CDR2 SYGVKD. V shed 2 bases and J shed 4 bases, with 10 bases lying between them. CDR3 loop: CAISEQAAPDTQYF. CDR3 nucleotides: TGTGCCATCAGTGAGCAGGCCGCTCCAGATACGCAGTATTTT.